This T cell receptor (beta chain) is drawn from a study of T cells in localized non-small cell lung cancer. Sequencing used immunoSEQ multiplex PCR; TCRdb keeps in-frame clones, though not all of them. The sample contains roughly 30,000 clones, about 87% of which appear only once. Germline V gene lookup returns CDR1 SGHDT and CDR2 YYEEEE. The CDR3 has 16 amino acids. V was cut by 1 base and J by 2 bases, with 14 bases left in between. Overall study results and limits: Higher adjacent-lung clonality was associated with shorter survival. When the top 100 tumor clones were examined, a median about 60 of them also appeared in the adjacent lung, which was paired and uninvolved. Investigators sequenced only a single tumor region, leaving heterogeneity possible. Compared with tumor, uninvolved adjacent lung displayed greater T cell clonality, ranking highest overall.

A note on this clone: No antigen is known for it. Other nucleotide sequences from this sample produce the same CDR3.

The origin of this receptor is a woman aged 18-49 years with stage I lung adenocarcinoma. The sample here was peripheral blood, taken before any cancer treatment. The chain carries TRBV5-6 and TRBJ2-3; tentative D call: TRBD1 (5 bases). In DNA, the CDR3 is TGTGCCAGCAGCTTGCAGATTCAGGGATTCACAGATACGCAGTATTTT. This encodes CASSLQIQGFTDTQYF.